A selection of T cell receptor beta chains follows, all from one sample in a study of T-cell memory formation after mild COVID-19. One entry per CDR3 protein results from TCRdb running MiXCR on the 5' RACE reads. The sample lists 400,000 or so distinct CDR3 sequences, about 20% occurring once. Sequencing was performed on PBMCs or a T cell subset sorted from them (not recorded which). Source of these receptors: an adult woman who had mild COVID-19 (a few samples of this study predate the infection). Cell type and time point are not known. Each CDR3 is given with its conserved first and last residue. D genes are given only for firm matches. Clone size is shown for a subset of rows, as once, few, many or a class of expanded clone.

TRBJ2-3 few TRBV12-3/TRBV12-4 - CASTPTLDTQYF TGTGCCAGCACCCCAACGTTAGATACGCAGTATTTT
TRBJ1-2 few TRBV6-2/TRBV6-3 - CASTRGVNYGYTF TGTGCCAGCACGAGAGGGGTTAACTATGGCTACACCTTC
TRBJ2-3 - TRBV6-2/TRBV6-3 TRBD2 CASSYGAGASTDTQYF TGTGCCAGCAGTTACGGGGCGGGAGCCAGCACAGATACGCAGTATTTT
TRBJ1-1 once TRBV9 TRBD1 CASSATGTGGTEAFF TGTGCCAGCAGCGCGACCGGGACAGGAGGTACTGAAGCTTTCTTT
TRBJ2-1 many TRBV6-4 - CASSDSDGSSYNEQFF TGTGCCAGCAGTGACTCAGACGGTAGCTCCTACAATGAGCAGTTCTTC
TRBJ2-7 - TRBV5-6 TRBD2 CASSLPSGGYEQYF TGTGCCAGCAGCTTGCCTAGCGGGGGGTACGAGCAGTACTTC
TRBJ2-6 - TRBV6-4 - CASSDQRYPASGANVLTF TGTGCCAGCAGTGACCAGAGGTACCCAGCGTCTGGGGCCAACGTCCTGACTTTC
TRBJ1-6 few TRBV29-1 - CSVGSGVNSPLHF TGCAGCGTTGGGTCGGGGGTTAATTCACCCCTCCACTTT
TRBJ2-1 - TRBV5-1 TRBD1 CASSQRPGQGAENEQFF TGCGCCAGCAGCCAACGTCCGGGACAGGGGGCCGAGAATGAGCAGTTCTTC
TRBJ1-1 few TRBV5-1 TRBD1 CASSLTTGAGNTEAFF TGCGCCAGCAGCTTAACTACAGGGGCCGGTAACACTGAAGCTTTCTTT
TRBJ2-2 few TRBV7-2 TRBD2 CASSLVAGVSGELFF TGTGCCAGCAGCTTAGTGGCGGGAGTGTCCGGGGAGCTGTTTTTT
TRBJ2-6 - TRBV30 - CAWSMEGLGANVLTF TGTGCCTGGAGTATGGAGGGGCTTGGGGCCAACGTCCTGACTTTC
TRBJ1-2 - TRBV12-3/TRBV12-4 - CASSLSGISGYTF TGTGCCAGCAGTTTATCGGGGATCAGTGGCTACACCTTC
TRBJ1-5 - TRBV5-5 TRBD1 CASSALPGTGGWPQHF TGTGCCAGCAGCGCCTTACCCGGGACAGGGGGTTGGCCCCAGCATTTT
TRBJ2-7 many TRBV6-5 - CASSYSAGSSYEQYF TGTGCCAGCAGTTACTCGGCAGGGAGCTCCTACGAGCAGTACTTC
TRBJ2-1 - TRBV20-1 - CSARTGPSTRGEQFF TGCAGTGCTAGGACCGGTCCCTCCACCAGGGGTGAGCAGTTCTTC
TRBJ2-1 few TRBV20-1 - CSARTISSYNEQFF TGCAGTGCTCGGACCATAAGCTCCTACAATGAGCAGTTCTTC
TRBJ2-7 - TRBV28 - CASSPRGYSYEQYF TGTGCCAGCAGCCCCAGGGGATACTCCTACGAGCAGTACTTC
TRBJ2-3 many TRBV6-5 - CASSYSGSMFGGGTDTQYF TGTGCCAGCAGTTACTCAGGGAGTATGTTCGGGGGTGGCACAGATACGCAGTATTTT
TRBJ1-1 many TRBV5-1 - CASSLEGANTEAFF TGCGCCAGCAGCTTGGAAGGGGCCAACACTGAAGCTTTCTTT
TRBJ2-3 few TRBV24-1 TRBD2 CATSDPRTSGTADTQYF TGTGCCACCAGTGATCCAAGGACTAGCGGGACAGCAGATACGCAGTATTTT
TRBJ1-6 few TRBV30 - CAWTREVNSPLHF TGTGCCTGGACCCGGGAGGTGAATTCACCCCTCCACTTT
TRBJ2-7 - TRBV4-2 - CASSQDSGSMMQYF TGTGCCAGCAGCCAAGATTCCGGATCGATGATGCAGTACTTC
TRBJ2-5 - TRBV20-1 TRBD2 CSARTSGSWGETQYF TGCAGTGCTCGGACTAGCGGGAGCTGGGGAGAGACCCAGTACTTC
TRBJ2-2 few TRBV13 - CASSLGVGAAQNTGELFF TGTGCCAGCAGCTTAGGAGTAGGGGCGGCCCAGAACACCGGGGAGCTGTTTTTT
TRBJ2-7 few TRBV5-6 TRBD1 CASSHGQGDSYEQYF TGTGCCAGCAGCCATGGACAGGGGGACTCCTACGAGCAGTACTTC
TRBJ2-3 - TRBV10-3 TRBD2 CAISESLAVKDTDTQYF TGTGCCATCAGTGAGTCGCTAGCGGTAAAAGACACAGATACGCAGTATTTT
TRBJ1-4 - TRBV5-1 TRBD1 CASSWGQGISGEKLFF TGCGCCAGCAGCTGGGGACAGGGGATAAGTGGAGAAAAACTGTTTTTT
TRBJ1-1 few TRBV20-1 TRBD1 CSAPGTGETEAFF TGCAGTGCTCCGGGGACAGGGGAGACTGAAGCTTTCTTT
TRBJ2-3 few TRBV2 - CASSEGLTTLPPDTQYF TGTGCCAGCAGTGAAGGCCTAACCACCTTACCCCCAGATACGCAGTATTTT
TRBJ2-7 - TRBV5-1 TRBD2 CASSLGVAGVGEQYF TGCGCCAGCAGCTTGGGGGTAGCGGGAGTGGGGGAGCAGTACTTC
TRBJ2-1 few TRBV12-3/TRBV12-4 - CASRLTGSSYNEQFF TGTGCCAGCAGGTTAACAGGGAGCTCCTACAATGAGCAGTTCTTC
TRBJ2-1 - TRBV6-5 - CASRQSVGGNEQLF TGTGCCAGCAGACAATCCGTCGGAGGCAATGAGCAGTTATTC
TRBJ2-7 - TRBV3-1 TRBD1 CASSHGQGVYEQYF TGTGCCAGCAGCCACGGACAGGGGGTCTACGAGCAGTACTTC
TRBJ2-3 few TRBV29-1 - CSVEDRGNPTDTQYF TGCAGCGTTGAAGATCGCGGAAACCCCACAGATACGCAGTATTTT
TRBJ2-7 - TRBV28 - CASESGVPHEQYF TGTGCCAGCGAGTCGGGAGTACCCCACGAGCAGTACTTC
TRBJ2-7 - TRBV20-1 - CSARVDNYEQYF TGCAGTGCTAGGGTCGATAACTACGAGCAGTACTTC
TRBJ2-1 once TRBV20-1 - CSARDWDPYSEQFF TGCAGTGCTAGAGATTGGGACCCCTATAGTGAGCAGTTCTTC
TRBJ2-5 - TRBV29-1 - CSAWTGEETQYF TGCAGCGCCTGGACTGGAGAAGAGACCCAGTACTTC
TRBJ1-1 - TRBV27 - CASSSGPGKVSTEAFF TGTGCCAGCAGTTCCGGCCCCGGGAAGGTGAGCACTGAAGCTTTCTTT
TRBJ2-1 few TRBV20-1 - CSASTGGYNEQFF TGCAGTGCTAGTACTGGAGGCTACAATGAGCAGTTCTTC
TRBJ2-3 few TRBV5-5 - CASSLPPTGAGADTQYF TGTGCCAGCAGCTTACCCCCAACGGGAGCGGGTGCAGATACGCAGTATTTT
TRBJ1-1 few TRBV7-6 - CASSLAPLQNTEAFF TGTGCCAGCAGCTTAGCTCCACTGCAGAACACTGAAGCTTTCTTT